The 21 T cell receptor beta chains reported below all come from one sample, sequenced in a study of OX40 agonist ivuxolimab in advanced cancers. Produced via immunoSEQ multiplex PCR; TCRdb's table is partial and in-frame only. The data show about 96,000 clones, under 90% seen once. The sample in question was CD4+ or CD8+ T cells sorted from blood, obtained in a trial of the OX40 agonist ivuxolimab. The receptors derive from an adult with an advanced solid tumor such as melanoma, head and neck, liver or kidney cancer.

The gene calls are TRBV7-2 and TRBJ2-1; 8 nucleotides match TRBD1. The CDR3 is 17 residues long. Germline V gives CDR1 SGHTA, CDR2 FQGNSA. Trimming at V came to 5 bases and at J to 0 bases, leaving 9 bases not matched to a gene. The CDR3 protein is CASSMVTGAFSYNEQFF. In DNA form, the CDR3 reads TGTGCCAGCAGCATGGTGACAGGGGCCTTCTCCTACAATGAGCAGTTCTTC.

This clone was observed a single time. Other DNA sequences in this specimen translate into the identical CDR3. The chain carries TRBV4-3 and TRBJ2-7, with 10 bases lining up with TRBD1. CDR3 length: 15 residues. CDR1 and CDR2 (germline): LGHNA, YSLEER. J was trimmed by 1 base and V by 1 base; bases with no gene match: 1. The CDR3 protein is CASSQGQGASYEQYF. The CDR3 nucleotides read TGCGCCAGCAGCCAAGGACAGGGGGCTTCCTACGAGCAGTACTTC.

V usage is TRBV15 and J usage is TRBJ1-5; D is possibly TRBD1 (5 bases). CDR3 length: 14 residues. Trimming took 8 bases from V and 0 from J, leaving 11 bases between them. Germline V lookup: CDR1 LNHNV, CDR2 YYDKDF (reference sequence). The DNA of the CDR3 is TGTGCCACCGGAAAGGACATTAGCAATCAGCCCCAGCATTTT. It is translated as CATGKDISNQPQHF.

V usage is TRBV7-9 and J usage is TRBJ2-7; maybe TRBD1 (5 bases). Germline-derived CDR1 and CDR2 are SEHNR and FQNEAQ (reference sequence). Trimming removed 2 bases at V and 3 bases at J, with 11 bases between. The length of the CDR3 is 14 residues. The CDR3 region has the DNA TGTGCCAGCAGCTTAACGGCAGGGAACTACGAGCAGTACTTC. Translating it yields CASSLTAGNYEQYF. The full variable domain, in which reference TRBV7-9 and TRBJ2-7 provide the parts outside the CDR3, is DTGVSQNPRHKITKRGQNVTFRCDPISEHNRLYWYRQTLGQGPEFLTYFQNEAQLEKSRLLSDRFSAERPKGSFSTLEIQRTEQGDSAMYLCASSLTAGNYEQYFGPGTRLTVT.

V usage is TRBV28 and J usage is TRBJ1-1; D unresolved. This CDR3 is built from 13 residues. Trimming stripped 7 bases from V and 1 base from J, with 10 bases between. Germline V CDR1 and CDR2: MDHEN, SYDVKM. In nucleotides, the CDR3 is TGTGCCAGCACCCCTATTGGGAACACTGAAGCTTTCTTT. It yields the protein CASTPIGNTEAFF.

This clone appeared a few times. The rearrangement links TRBV7-9 to TRBJ1-1; a possible D gene is TRBD1 (6 bases). V lost 5 bases and J lost 11, with 18 bases in between. CDR1 is SEHNR, CDR2 FQNEAQ, per germline (reference sequence). The CDR3 has 13 amino acids. The CDR3 bases are TGTGCCAGCAGCCCCCGGGGGGCACCTTGGGCTTTCTTT. Encoded protein: CASSPRGAPWAFF.

V and J are TRBV11-2 and TRBJ1-1, with TRBD1 as a possible D gene (5 bases). The V gene's germline CDR1 is SGHAT and CDR2 FQNNGV. The CDR3 is 14 amino acids. Deletions cut 2 bases from V and 1 base from J, with 8 bases between. The CDR3 DNA reads as TGTGCCAGCAGCTTAAAAGGGGCGAACACTGAAGCTTTCTTT. This gives the protein CASSLKGANTEAFF. Full variable domain (remainder filled in from reference TRBV11-2 and TRBJ1-1): EAGVAQSPRYKIIEKRQSVAFWCNPISGHATLYWYQQILGQGPKLLIQFQNNGVVDDSQLPKDRFSAERLKGVDSTLKIQPAKLEDSAVYLCASSLKGANTEAFFGQGTRLTVV.

The chain uses TRBV21-1 and TRBJ1-2; TRBD1, the table's D call, lacks a check against the DNA. TRBV21-1 is listed as a pseudogene. This CDR3 is 15 amino acids long. In nucleotides, the CDR3 is TGTGCCAGCAGCAAAATACAGAAAAGACCATATGGCTACACCTTC. It translates to CASSKIQKRPYGYTF.

This chain connects TRBV7-6 to TRBJ2-2; D is undetermined. This CDR3 is built from 14 residues. Germline values: CDR1 SGHVS, CDR2 FNYEAQ. Trimming left V 4 bases short and J 4 bases short, with 10 bases between. This CDR3 is CASSSHVPTGELFF. In DNA, the CDR3 is TGTGCCAGCAGCTCCCACGTGCCCACCGGGGAGCTGTTTTTT.

This rearrangement joins TRBV5-1 to TRBJ2-5, with 12 positions matching TRBD2. Germline CDR1 and CDR2: SGHRS and YFSETQ. V trimming: 2 bases; J trimming: 9 bases; junction bases outside the gene matches: 14. The CDR3 has 17 residues. The CDR3: CASSFGSSGRAGNAQYF. CDR3 in DNA: TGCGCCAGCAGCTTCGGGTCTAGCGGGAGGGCGGGGAACGCCCAGTACTTC. The full variable domain, rest sourced from reference TRBV5-1 and TRBJ2-5, is KAGVTQTPRYLIKTRGQQVTLSCSPISGHRSVSWYQQTPGQGLQFLFEYFSETQRNKGNFPGRFSGRQFSNSRSEMNVSTLELGDSALYLCASSFGSSGRAGNAQYFGPGTRLLVL.

The chain uses TRBV29-1 and TRBJ1-1; D might be TRBD1 (6 bases). The length of the CDR3 is 11 residues. V dropped 4 bases and J dropped 10 bases, with 13 bases sitting between them. Germline V gene sequence: CDR1 SQVTM, CDR2 ANQGSEA. CDR3 sequence: CSVVQARGAFF. The DNA of the CDR3 is TGCAGCGTTGTTCAGGCCAGGGGAGCTTTCTTT.

V and J are TRBV27 and TRBJ2-1; 14 nucleotides align to TRBD2. J was trimmed by 6 bases and V by 10 bases; bases with no gene match: 5. Looked up from germline, CDR1 is MNHEY and CDR2 is SMNVEV (reference sequence). This CDR3 is 14 amino acids long. The CDR3 nucleotides are TGTGCCACTAGACTAGCGGGAGGGGTCAATGAGCAGTTCTTC. Translation: CATRLAGGVNEQFF.

The J gene is TRBJ2-3, the V gene TRBV12-5; 11 bases map to TRBD2. The CDR3 totals 17 residues. Trimming cost V 9 bases and J 0 bases; bases outside gene matches: 11. Looked up from germline, CDR1 is LGHNT and CDR2 is FRNRAP. The CDR3 protein is CARFGTSGTPSTDTQYF. The CDR3, as DNA: TGTGCTAGGTTCGGGACTAGCGGAACCCCTAGCACAGATACGCAGTATTTT.

V usage is TRBV27 and J usage is TRBJ2-1, with D unclear. Per germline, CDR1 MNHEY and CDR2 SMNVEV (reference sequence). The CDR3 sequence is 14 residues long. V shed 7 bases and J shed 1 base, with 11 bases lying between them. The CDR3 reads CASKSAFSYNEQFF. Written as DNA, the CDR3 is TGTGCCAGCAAGTCTGCATTTTCCTACAATGAGCAGTTCTTC.

This clone was recorded a few times. V gene TRBV18 combines with J gene TRBJ1-2; D gene ambiguous. The V gene's germline CDR1 is KGHSH and CDR2 LQKENI. The germline V and J ends were trimmed by 6 bases and 8 bases, with 16 bases remaining between them. The CDR3 is 13 residues long. The CDR3 sequence: CASSFEGGNGYTF. CDR3 in DNA: TGTGCCAGCTCCTTCGAGGGAGGGAACGGCTACACCTTC.

This chain links TRBV4-3 with TRBJ1-1; D is uncertain. V gave up 1 base and J gave up 1 base, with 7 bases separating them. CDR1 is LGHNA and CDR2 is YSLEER in the germline V gene. The CDR3 runs to 14 residues. CDR3: CASSQASENTEAFF. Written as DNA, the CDR3 is TGCGCCAGCAGCCAAGCGTCGGAGAACACTGAAGCTTTCTTT.

The rearrangement uses TRBV2 and TRBJ2-1, with D perhaps matching TRBD2 (5 bases). Germline values: CDR1 SNHLY, CDR2 FYNNEI. V lost 6 bases to trimming and J lost 10 bases, with 13 bases between them. The CDR3 runs to 12 residues. The CDR3 is CASSPRGQEQFF. The DNA for the CDR3 is TGTGCCAGCAGCCCACGCGGGCAGGAGCAGTTCTTC.

The chain uses TRBV12-5 and TRBJ2-1; the D gene could be TRBD1 or TRBD2 (5 bases each). V lost 5 bases, J lost 6 bases, and 17 bases lay in between. The CDR3 is 15 residues long. Germline lookup yields CDR1 LGHNT and CDR2 FRNRAP. CDR3 region: CASGTGTNLINEQFF. CDR3 nucleotides: TGTGCTAGTGGTACCGGGACGAACCTAATCAATGAGCAGTTCTTC.

This rearrangement joins TRBV10-3 to TRBJ2-1; unclear D gene. Trimming stripped 2 bases from V and 0 bases from J, with 14 bases between. The CDR3 has 17 residues. The germline gives CDR1 ENHRY, CDR2 SYGVKD. CDR3 sequence (DNA): TGTGCCATCAGTGAGCCCCCCCGGGTGAGCTCCTACAATGAGCAGTTCTTC. It is translated as CAISEPPRVSSYNEQFF.

In this sample, this clone turned up a few times. V usage is TRBV18 and J usage is TRBJ2-1; 13 bases match TRBD2. The CDR3 loop spans 18 amino acids. The V segment lost 6 bases and the J segment 0 bases; nucleotides outside the gene matches: 8. Germline V gene lookup returns CDR1 KGHSH and CDR2 LQKENI. The CDR3 is CASSLTSGGPSSYNEQFF. The CDR3 coding sequence is TGTGCCAGCTCCCTGACTAGCGGGGGGCCGAGCTCCTACAATGAGCAGTTCTTC.

This chain links TRBV7-8 with TRBJ1-2; D is unresolved. The CDR3 spans 16 residues. Trimming shortened V by 5 bases and J by 2 bases, and 18 bases separated the two germline ends. The V gene's germline CDR1 is SGHVS and CDR2 FQNEAQ. CDR3 region: CASSQDGRTTNYGYTF. Here the CDR3 DNA reads TGTGCCAGCAGCCAGGATGGACGAACAACAAACTATGGCTACACCTTC.